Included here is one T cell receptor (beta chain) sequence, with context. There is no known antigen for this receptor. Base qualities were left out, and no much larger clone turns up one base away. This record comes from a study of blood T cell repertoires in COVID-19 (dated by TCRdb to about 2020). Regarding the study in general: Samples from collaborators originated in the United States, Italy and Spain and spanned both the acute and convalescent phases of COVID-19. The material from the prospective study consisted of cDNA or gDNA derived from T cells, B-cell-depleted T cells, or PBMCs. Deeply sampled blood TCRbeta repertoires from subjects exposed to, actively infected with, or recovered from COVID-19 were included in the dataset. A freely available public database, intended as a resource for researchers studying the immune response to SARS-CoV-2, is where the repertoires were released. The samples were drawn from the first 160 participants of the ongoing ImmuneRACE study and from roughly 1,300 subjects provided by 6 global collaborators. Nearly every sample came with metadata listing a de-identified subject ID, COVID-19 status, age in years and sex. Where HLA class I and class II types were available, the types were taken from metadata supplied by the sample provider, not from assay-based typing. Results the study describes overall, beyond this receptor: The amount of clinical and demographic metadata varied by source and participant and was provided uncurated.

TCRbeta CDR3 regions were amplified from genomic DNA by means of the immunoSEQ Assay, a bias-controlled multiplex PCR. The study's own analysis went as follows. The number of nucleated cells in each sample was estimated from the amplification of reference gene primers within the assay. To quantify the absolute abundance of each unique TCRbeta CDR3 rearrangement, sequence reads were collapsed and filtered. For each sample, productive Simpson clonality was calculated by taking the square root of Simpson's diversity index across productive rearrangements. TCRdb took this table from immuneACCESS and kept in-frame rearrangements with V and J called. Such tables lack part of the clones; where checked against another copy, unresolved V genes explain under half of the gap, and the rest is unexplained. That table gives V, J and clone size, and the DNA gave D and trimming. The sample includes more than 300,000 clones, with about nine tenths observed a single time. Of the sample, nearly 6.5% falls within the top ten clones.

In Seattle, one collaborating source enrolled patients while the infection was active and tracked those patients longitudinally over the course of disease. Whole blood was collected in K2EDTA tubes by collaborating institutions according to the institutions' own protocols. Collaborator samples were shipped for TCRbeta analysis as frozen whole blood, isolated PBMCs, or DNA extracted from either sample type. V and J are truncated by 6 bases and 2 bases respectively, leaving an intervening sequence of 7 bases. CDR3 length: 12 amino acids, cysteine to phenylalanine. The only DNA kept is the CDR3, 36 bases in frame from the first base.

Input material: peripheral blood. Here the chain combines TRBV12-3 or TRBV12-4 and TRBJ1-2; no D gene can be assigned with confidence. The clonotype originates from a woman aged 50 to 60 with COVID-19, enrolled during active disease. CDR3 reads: CASSPANYGYTF. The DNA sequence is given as TGTGCCAGCAGCCCCGCGAACTATGGCTACACCTTC.